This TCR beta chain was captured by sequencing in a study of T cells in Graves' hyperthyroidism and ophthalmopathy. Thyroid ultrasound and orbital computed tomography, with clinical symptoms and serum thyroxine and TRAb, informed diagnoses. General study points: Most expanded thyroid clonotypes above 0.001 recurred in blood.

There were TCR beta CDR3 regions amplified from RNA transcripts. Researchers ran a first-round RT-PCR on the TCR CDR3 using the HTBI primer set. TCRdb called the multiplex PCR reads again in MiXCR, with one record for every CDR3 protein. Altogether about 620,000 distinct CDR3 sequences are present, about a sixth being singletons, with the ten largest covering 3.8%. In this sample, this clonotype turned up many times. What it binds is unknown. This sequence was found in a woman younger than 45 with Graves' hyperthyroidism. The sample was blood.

The CDR3 region is CASSLDTQTYEQYF. DNA of the CDR3: TGCGCCAGCAGCTTGGACACGCAGACCTACGAGCAGTACTTC. This sequence joins TRBV5-1 and TRBJ2-7; D ambiguous. V lost 0 bases and J lost 2, with 9 bases in between. The CDR3 extends over 14 amino acids. Germline V gene sequence: CDR1 SGHRS, CDR2 YFSETQ.